Here is one T cell receptor (beta chain) with its context. Antigen unknown. The source of the sample is a study of cytomegalovirus exposure and HLA in healthy donors. This CDR3 has 12 amino acids. The V gene's germline CDR1 is SNHLY and CDR2 FYNNEI. The ends were cut back, 7 bases at V and 3 bases at J, with 7 bases in the middle. Researchers ran the PCR with 60 Vbeta and 13 Jbeta primers. Measured with immunoSEQ multiplex PCR; TCRdb has only the in-frame clones, and not every one. The repertoire holds some 150,000 clones, with around three quarters as singletons. General study findings and limits: Upon later analysis, TCR association rates were observed to vary by HLA locus, being highest for DRB1 and lowest for HLA-C.

This clonotype was sampled from a woman aged 25 to 45 in good health and CMV-seropositive. What was sequenced was PBMCs. The chain joins TRBV2 to TRBJ1-5; a weak D match, TRBD1 (6 bases). CDR3 residues: CASKGDNQPQHF. The CDR3, as DNA: TGTGCCAGCAAGGGGGACAATCAGCCCCAGCATTTT. Looking up the rest from reference TRBV2 and TRBJ1-5 gives the full variable domain: EPEVTQTPSHQVTQMGQEVILRCVPISNHLYFYWYRQILGQKVEFLVSFYNNEISEKSEIFDDQFSVERPDGSNFTLKIRSTKLEDSAMYFCASKGDNQPQHFGDGTRLSIL.